The next 10 T cell receptor beta chains were all read from a single sample in a study of cytomegalovirus exposure and HLA in healthy donors. The method was immunoSEQ multiplex PCR; TCRdb's version includes in-frame clones alone and lacks a portion of them. The table records 90,000 to 150,000 clones, more than 75% of them present only once. Sequenced sample: PBMCs. These receptors were taken from a woman aged 18-29 years in good health and CMV-seropositive.

A single count supports this clone. The genes are TRBV6-6 and TRBJ1-1, with TRBD1 as a possible D gene (5 bases). Germline V CDR1 and CDR2: MNHNY, SVGAGI (reference sequence). This CDR3 spans 11 amino acids. With 6 bases removed from V and 9 bases from J, the gap between germline ends came to 11 bases. CDR3 residues: CASSLGGKAFF. The CDR3 nucleotides are TGTGCCAGCAGCTTGGGGGGGAAAGCTTTCTTT.

The chain links TRBV7-2 to TRBJ1-2; D gene uncertain. The germline gives CDR1 SGHTA, CDR2 FQGNSA. The CDR3 spans 16 residues. Trimming shortened V by 5 bases and J by 2 bases, and 18 bases separated the two germline ends. The DNA of the CDR3 is TGTGCCAGCAGCCCGGACCCCGGACGGAGGAACTATGGCTACACCTTC. Amino acids: CASSPDPGRRNYGYTF.

The rearrangement uses TRBV5-1 and TRBJ2-5, with D unresolved. The germline V gene encodes CDR1 SGHRS and CDR2 YFSETQ. Trimming took off 2 bases at V and 2 bases at J, with 10 bases between the two ends. The CDR3 contains 14 residues. The CDR3 sequence: CASSFRASQETQYF. DNA for the CDR3: TGCGCCAGCAGCTTCCGCGCTAGTCAAGAGACCCAGTACTTC.

This clone was counted a few times. The genes are TRBV13 and TRBJ2-7; D possibly corresponds to TRBD2 (5 bases). The germline CDR1 and CDR2 sequences are PRHDT and FYEKMQ (reference sequence). CDR3 length: 13 amino acids. Trimming took off 8 bases at V and 0 bases at J, with 11 bases between the two ends. For the CDR3, the DNA is TGTGCCAGCTCAGGCGGGTTCTCCTACGAGCAGTACTTC. Protein product: CASSGGFSYEQYF.

The chain combines TRBV27 with TRBJ2-7, with 11 positions matching TRBD2. The CDR3 is 16 amino acids. The V and J ends lost 6 bases and 4 bases, in that order; junction bases with no gene match: 11. Per germline, CDR1 MNHEY and CDR2 SMNVEV (reference sequence). CDR3 residues: CASRRALAGVSYEQYF. CDR3 coding DNA: TGTGCCAGCAGAAGGGCACTAGCGGGAGTGTCTTACGAGCAGTACTTC.

V and J are TRBV4-1 and TRBJ1-2; D possibly corresponds to TRBD1 (5 bases). The CDR3 runs to 12 residues. The germline V gene encodes CDR1 MGHRA and CDR2 YSYEKL. V was shortened by 3 bases and J by 6 bases, with 8 bases between the two germline ends. The CDR3: CASSQGRDGYTF. Written as DNA, the CDR3 is TGCGCCAGCAGCCAGGGCAGGGATGGCTACACCTTC.

The chain links TRBV20-1 to TRBJ1-1, with no clear D. The CDR3 spans 11 residues. The V end was cut by 4 bases, the J end by 8 bases, with 11 bases between. CDR1 DFQATT and CDR2 SNEGSKA come from the germline V gene (reference sequence). CDR3 nucleotides: TGCAGTGCTACTACAGAGTGGGAAGCTTTCTTT. Amino acid sequence: CSATTEWEAFF.

The chain links TRBV7-8 to TRBJ1-3; D not resolved. The V end lost 2 bases, the J end lost 0 bases, and 5 bases lay between the germline ends. CDR1 and CDR2 (germline): SGHVS, FQNEAQ. The CDR3 spans 14 residues. The CDR3 DNA reads TGTGCCAGCAGCTTACTTTCCTCTGGAAACACCATATATTTT. Protein sequence: CASSLLSSGNTIYF. Complete variable domain (other parts from reference TRBV7-8 and TRBJ1-3): GAGVSQSPRYKVAKRGQDVALRCDPISGHVSLFWYQQALGQGPEFLTYFQNEAQLDKSGLPSDRFFAERPEGSVSTLKIQRTQQEDSAVYLCASSLLSSGNTIYFGEGSWLTVV.

This chain links TRBV29-1 with TRBJ2-7; 7 bases are a match to TRBD2. V lost 7 bases to trimming and J lost 2 bases; unmatched junction nucleotides: 11. There are 14 residues in the CDR3. Germline-derived CDR1 and CDR2 are SQVTM and ANQGSEA. CDR3 in amino acids: CSAATSVETYEQYF. The CDR3 DNA follows: TGCAGCGCCGCAACTAGCGTAGAAACCTACGAGCAGTACTTC.

The rearrangement links TRBV28 to TRBJ1-3; no clear D gene. Trimming pared 2 bases from V and 0 bases from J, leaving 14 bases between. The germline CDR1 and CDR2 sequences are MDHEN and SYDVKM. The CDR3 covers 17 residues. CDR3: CASSLLRGGNSGNTIYF. CDR3 in DNA: TGTGCCAGCAGTTTACTGCGCGGAGGAAACTCTGGAAACACCATATATTTT.